This T cell receptor beta chain stems from a study of read filtering for tumor transcriptome and immune sequencing. Molecular barcoded adaptors covering alpha/delta and beta/gamma chains were used on about 0.4 ug RNA. Using its own MiXCR run on the reads, TCRdb lists one record per CDR3 protein. The sample shows some 80,000 distinct CDR3 sequences, 9% to 15% of them seen only once. This clonotype was counted at least ten times. Germline values: CDR1 MNHGY, CDR2 SVAAGI. V was cut by 5 bases and J by 7 bases, with 6 bases left in between. This CDR3 has 11 amino acids. The chain couples TRBV6-9 to TRBJ2-1, with D unclear. Sequencing used a population of CD138-negative cells sorted from bone marrow. The source of this sequence is a donor at least 40 years old with multiple myeloma. In DNA form, the CDR3 reads TGTGCCAGCAGTACTGGGAATGAGCAGTTCTTC. Amino acid sequence: CASSTGNEQFF.